A single sample gave rise to the 19 T cell receptor beta chains below, sequenced in a study of blood T cell repertoires in COVID-19. Sequencing was performed with immunoSEQ multiplex PCR; in TCRdb, only in-frame clones are kept and a portion is missing. The profile shows 300,000 to 400,000 clones, 80% to 90% of them singletons. Material for sequencing was PBMCs or T cells enriched from blood (not recorded which). The receptors come from a woman between 40 and 50 years old with acute COVID-19.

The chain recombines TRBV7-2 with TRBJ1-1; perhaps TRBD1 as D (5 bases). The CDR3 extends over 15 amino acids. Germline V CDR1 and CDR2: SGHTA, FQGNSA. V lost 3 bases and J lost 7, with 18 bases in between. CDR3 coding DNA: TGTGCCAGCAGCTTCCTAGACAGCCTAGGAATTGAAGCTTTCTTT. This codes for CASSFLDSLGIEAFF.

This chain connects TRBV29-1 to TRBJ2-2, with D perhaps TRBD1 (6 bases). Trimming cost V 0 bases and J 5 bases, with 13 bases left between them. Germline V gene sequence: CDR1 SQVTM, CDR2 ANQGSEA. CDR3 length: 15 amino acids. The CDR3 sequence: CSVEDLTGRTGELFF. The CDR3 DNA reads as TGCAGCGTTGAAGATTTAACAGGGAGAACCGGGGAGCTGTTTTTT.

This clone was seen once. DNA for the CDR3: TGTGCCAGCAGTTTACAGTTCGGGAGGGAGCTGTTTTTT. This gives the protein CASSLQFGRELFF. The chain is built from TRBV2 and TRBJ2-2, with a weak D call TRBD2 (5 bases). Trimming stripped 5 bases from V and 9 bases from J, with 13 bases between. CDR1 is SNHLY and CDR2 is FYNNEI in the germline V gene. The length of the CDR3 is 13 residues.

This clone has just a few counts. This chain joins TRBV29-1 and TRBJ1-2; 12 bases match TRBD1. The CDR3 contains 15 residues. V trimming: 2 bases; J trimming: 8 bases; junction bases outside the gene matches: 9. Germline-derived CDR1 and CDR2 are SQVTM and ANQGSEA. CDR3 region: CSVERWDRGRGGYTF. CDR3 nucleotide sequence: TGCAGCGTTGAACGGTGGGACAGGGGGCGCGGGGGCTACACCTTC.

The sample holds one count of this clone. The chain uses TRBV7-6 and TRBJ2-5; 7 nucleotides match TRBD1. This CDR3 has 16 residues. The trim removed 2 bases at V and 2 bases at J, leaving 8 bases unmatched. Germline-derived CDR1 and CDR2 are SGHVS and FNYEAQ. The CDR3 DNA is TGTGCCAGCAGCTTAACTTCGGGACAGAGACAAGAGACCCAGTACTTC. Protein product: CASSLTSGQRQETQYF.

The sample holds one count of this clone. The V call is TRBV6-5, the J call TRBJ1-5; the D is unclear. CDR3 length: 13 amino acids. The V gene's germline CDR1 is MNHEY and CDR2 SVGAGI. Trimming removed 9 bases at V and 0 bases at J, with 9 bases between. DNA for the CDR3: TGTGCCAGTGCGGTAGTTAGCAATCAGCCCCAGCATTTT. Translation: CASAVVSNQPQHF.

V usage is TRBV25-1 and J usage is TRBJ2-2, with 7 bases lining up with TRBD1. In germline, CDR1 is MGHDK, CDR2 SYGVNS. Germline trimming cut 3 bases from V and 4 bases from J; bases unmatched to any gene: 11. There are 17 residues in the CDR3. The CDR3 DNA reads as TGTGCCAGCAGTGAGATCAAAAAGGCAGGGGGCACCGGGGAGCTGTTTTTT. Its translation: CASSEIKKAGGTGELFF.

The chain has TRBV5-5 and TRBJ1-2; 8 nucleotides agree with TRBD1. This CDR3 has 13 residues. Per germline, CDR1 SGHKS and CDR2 YYEKEE (reference sequence). Germline trimming cut 4 bases from V and 8 bases from J; bases unmatched to any gene: 7. Written as DNA, the CDR3 is TGTGCCAGCAGCCTTGGGACAGGTAGAGGCTACACCTTC. This sequence encodes CASSLGTGRGYTF.

V and J are TRBV5-1 and TRBJ2-2, with D maybe TRBD2 (7 bases). Trimming removed 4 bases from V and 7 bases from J, with 35 bases in between. Germline lookup yields CDR1 SGHRS and CDR2 YFSETQ. CDR3 length: 21 amino acids. The CDR3 coding sequence is TGCGCCAGCAGCCCCGCACAGGGTATTGGTGTAGGCGGGGGACTTCTCGGGGAGCTGTTTTTT. It yields the protein CASSPAQGIGVGGGLLGELFF.

V and J are TRBV10-3 and TRBJ1-2, with D maybe TRBD1 (5 bases). The CDR3 is made up of 14 amino acids. From germline, CDR1 is ENHRY and CDR2 SYGVKD. Trimming shortened V by 7 bases and J by 4 bases, and 16 bases separated the two germline ends. Here the CDR3 DNA reads TGTGCCATCACCACCCCAGGGAGGTCCTATGGCTACACCTTC. Amino acid sequence: CAITTPGRSYGYTF.

The rearrangement uses TRBV3-1 (or the pseudogene TRBV3-2) and TRBJ1-1; no definite D call. This CDR3 is 14 amino acids long. Trimming cost V 0 bases and J 6 bases, with 11 bases left between them. CDR1 and CDR2 from the germline V gene are LGHDT and YNNKEL (reference sequence). CDR3 sequence: CASSQDHPRAEAFF. CDR3 DNA sequence: TGTGCCAGCAGCCAAGATCATCCGCGCGCTGAAGCTTTCTTT.

This chain uses TRBV6-5 with TRBJ2-7, with a weak D call TRBD2 (6 bases). The germline gives CDR1 MNHEY, CDR2 SVGAGI. With 8 bases removed from V and 3 bases from J, the gap between germline ends came to 11 bases. The CDR3 spans 12 residues. CDR3 DNA: TGTGCCAGCGTCGGGGGAAACTACGAGCAGTACTTC. Translated, it gives CASVGGNYEQYF.

The V gene is TRBV28, the J gene TRBJ2-2; 9 bases map to TRBD2. Trimming at V came to 6 bases and at J to 5 bases, leaving 10 bases not matched to a gene. The CDR3 totals 16 residues. Germline lookup yields CDR1 MDHEN and CDR2 SYDVKM. The CDR3 reads CASSFWGLAGTGELFF. As DNA, the CDR3 is TGTGCCAGCAGCTTTTGGGGACTAGCCGGAACCGGGGAGCTGTTTTTT.

This clone was counted a few times. The chain employs TRBV3-1 (or the pseudogene TRBV3-2) and TRBJ2-7; D is unclear. The CDR3 is 12 residues long. V was shortened by 2 bases and J by 5 bases, with 7 bases between the two germline ends. CDR1 is LGHDT, CDR2 YNNKEL, per germline (reference sequence). CDR3 sequence reads: CASSQPGNEQYF. The CDR3 DNA reads TGTGCCAGCAGCCAACCAGGAAACGAGCAGTACTTC.

On this clone itself: At one of its ends the junction is not consistent with the germline gene, which may arise from a read error. The gene calls are TRBV27 and TRBJ2-7, with 9 bases matching TRBD1. CDR1 and CDR2 (germline): MNHEY, SMNVEV (reference sequence). CDR3 size: 11 residues. The CDR3 DNA sequence: TGTGCCAGCAGTTTAGGGACAGGGCTACACTTC. Encoded protein: CASSLGTGLHF.

This clone has a single count. The chain recombines TRBV18 with TRBJ1-1, with 10 positions matching TRBD1. Germline CDR1 KGHSH, CDR2 LQKENI. The CDR3 extends over 18 amino acids. J was trimmed by 5 bases and V by 3 bases; bases with no gene match: 15. Here the CDR3 reads CASSPPLLTGGAGTEAFF. As DNA, the CDR3 is TGTGCCAGCTCACCTCCCCTATTGACAGGGGGCGCGGGGACTGAAGCTTTCTTT.

The chain has TRBV2 and TRBJ1-1; D might be TRBD1 (6 bases). Germline V lookup: CDR1 SNHLY, CDR2 FYNNEI. This CDR3 has 15 amino acids. The V and J ends lost 7 bases and 0 bases respectively, with 15 bases between them. The CDR3 loop reads CASNREQGVNTEAFF. CDR3 coding DNA: TGTGCCAGCAATCGAGAACAGGGCGTGAACACTGAAGCTTTCTTT. Based on the CDR3 plus reference TRBV2 and TRBJ1-1, the full variable domain is EPEVTQTPSHQVTQMGQEVILRCVPISNHLYFYWYRQILGQKVEFLVSFYNNEISEKSEIFDDQFSVERPDGSNFTLKIRSTKLEDSAMYFCASNREQGVNTEAFFGQGTRLTVV.

The CDR3 region has the DNA TGTGCCAGCAGCCGGGAACAGCGGGGCACAGATACGCAGTATTTT. It codes for CASSREQRGTDTQYF. This rearrangement joins TRBV9 to TRBJ2-3, with a possible D match to TRBD2 (6 bases). Per the germline V gene, CDR1 is SGDLS and CDR2 is YYNGEE. The CDR3 is 15 residues long. V was clipped by 4 bases and J by 1 base, with 13 bases between them.

The chain recombines TRBV4-1 with TRBJ2-7; 11 bases match TRBD2. Per germline, CDR1 MGHRA and CDR2 YSYEKL. J gave up 2 bases and V 3 bases, and 6 bases lay outside the gene matches. CDR3 length: 16 amino acids. The CDR3: CASSQALAGGTYEQYF. The CDR3 nucleotides read TGCGCCAGCAGCCAGGCTCTAGCGGGAGGAACCTACGAGCAGTACTTC.